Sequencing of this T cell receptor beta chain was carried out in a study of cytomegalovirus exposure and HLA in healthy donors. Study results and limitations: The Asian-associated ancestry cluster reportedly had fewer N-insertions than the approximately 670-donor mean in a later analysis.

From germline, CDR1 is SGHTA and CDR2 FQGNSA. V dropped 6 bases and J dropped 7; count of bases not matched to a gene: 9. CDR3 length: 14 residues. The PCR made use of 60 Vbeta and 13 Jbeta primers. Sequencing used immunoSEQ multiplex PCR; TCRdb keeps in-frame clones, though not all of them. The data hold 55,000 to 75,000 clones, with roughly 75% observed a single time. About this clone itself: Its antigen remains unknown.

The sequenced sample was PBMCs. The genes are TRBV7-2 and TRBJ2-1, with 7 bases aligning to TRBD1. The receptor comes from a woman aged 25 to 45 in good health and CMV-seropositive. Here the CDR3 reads CASRPQGVGNEQFF. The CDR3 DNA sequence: TGTGCCAGCAGGCCCCAGGGGGTAGGGAATGAGCAGTTCTTC.